This section outlines one TCR beta chain sequence together with its context. This clonotype was counted a few times. Its specific antigen is unknown. No base qualities exist here, and no much larger clone lies one base off it. The library came from RT-PCR. Sequencing relied on an Illumina HiSeq 2500. TCRdb redid the processing of the public reads, applying fastp at Q25 and MiXCR, and retained in-frame beta chains. Rows are unified per CDR3 protein, each entry keeping the most common DNA and genes. The sample includes a few hundred thousand distinct CDR3 sequences, with about 20% observed a single time. In total, the top ten clones hold about a tenth of the sample. The data were obtained in a study of response to subunit inactivated influenza vaccine (dated by TCRdb to 2017 to 2018). Notes on the research overall: Deep quantitative T cell receptor repertoire profiling was used in the study to track responses to a trivalent subunit inactivated influenza vaccine.

What the work shows at the level of the full study, not this receptor alone: It was suggested by the authors that each seasonal influenza vaccination may recruit only a limited number of new T cells.

V lost 5 bases and J lost 3 bases, and the count of bases not matched to a germline gene is 9. Its CDR3 holds 15 amino acids, cysteine through phenylalanine. The sequence is cut down to CDR3 DNA, 45 bases in frame from base 1. This sample comprised PBMCs from blood, obtained roughly 20 months after vaccination. This sequence originates from a man between 50 and 75 years old who received an inactivated influenza vaccine. Donor details come from another sample of the same person, matched by shared clones. This chain is built from TRBV12-3 or TRBV12-4 and TRBJ2-7; 8 central bases correspond to TRBD1. CDR3 sequence: CASSQRTGTVYEQYF. The DNA sequence is as follows: TGTGCCAGCAGTCAGAGGACAGGGACAGTCTACGAGCAGTACTTC.